The rows below give T cell receptor beta chains drawn from one sample of a study of Ad26.COV2.S vaccination and SARS-CoV-2 variants. Using immunoSEQ multiplex PCR, the repertoire was profiled, and TCRdb retains in-frame clones only, with some absent. The table lists about 460,000 clones, about 88% of them singletons. Material: peripheral blood, obtained in a trial of Ad26.COV2.S vaccine versus placebo. The receptors derive from a person aged 18-65 years who received the Ad26.COV2.S COVID-19 vaccine or a placebo. CDR3s include the opening cysteine and the closing phenylalanine or tryptophan. The D gene is left open where the match is weak. Expanded clones get a size class; other rows say once, few or many, or leave the size out.

.	TRBJ2-1	TRBD1	TRBV5-1	CASQTGSSYNEQFF	TGCGCCAGTCAGACAGGGAGCTCCTACAATGAGCAGTTCTTC
once	TRBJ2-7	.	TRBV6-5	CASRVQGYEQYF	TGTGCCAGCAGAGTACAGGGCTACGAGCAGTACTTC
.	TRBJ2-1	.	TRBV2	CASSNNEQFF	TGTGCCAGCAGTAACAATGAGCAGTTCTTC
few	TRBJ1-1	.	TRBV10-1	CASSESGRTEAFF	TGCGCCAGCAGTGAGTCCGGAAGGACTGAAGCTTTCTTT
.	TRBJ1-1	.	TRBV4-2	CASSQVGRGEAFF	TGTGCCAGCAGCCAAGTGGGGCGGGGTGAAGCTTTCTTT
.	TRBJ2-6	.	TRBV7-9	CASSSTWGSGANVLTF	TGTGCCAGCAGCTCCACCTGGGGCTCTGGGGCCAACGTCCTGACTTTC
.	TRBJ2-1	TRBD1	TRBV11-2	CASSSTLQGKLFAEQFF	TGTGCCAGCAGCTCAACACTACAGGGGAAATTGTTCGCTGAGCAGTTCTTC
.	TRBJ2-6	.	TRBV28	CASRDSVRVGANVLTF	TGTGCCAGCCGGGACTCGGTAAGAGTGGGGGCCAACGTCCTGACTTTC
once	TRBJ2-3	TRBD2	TRBV2	CASRLAEVTDTQYF	TGTGCCAGCAGGCTAGCGGAGGTCACAGATACGCAGTATTTT
.	TRBJ2-1	TRBD1	TRBV5-1	CASSPGQGYEQFF	TGCGCCAGCAGCCCGGGACAGGGGTATGAGCAGTTCTTC
.	TRBJ1-2	.	TRBV10-2	CASSEVWMNYGYTF	TGCGCCAGCAGTGAAGTATGGATGAACTATGGCTACACCTTC
.	TRBJ1-5	.	TRBV27	CASSFLGTLSNQPQHF	TGTGCCAGCAGTTTTTTAGGGACACTGAGCAATCAGCCCCAGCATTTT
.	TRBJ1-2	.	TRBV6-5	CASSYSFSGGDYGYTF	TGTGCCAGCAGTTACTCCTTCTCAGGCGGGGACTATGGCTACACCTTC
once	TRBJ1-1	TRBD1	TRBV29-1	CSVESVQGAEAFF	TGCAGCGTTGAGAGTGTACAGGGGGCTGAAGCTTTCTTT
.	TRBJ2-7	TRBD2	TRBV30	CAWRASGAPEQYF	TGTGCCTGGAGGGCTAGCGGAGCCCCCGAGCAGTACTTC
.	TRBJ1-2	.	TRBV19	CASSIPGTGSYGYTF	TGTGCCAGTAGTATCCCCGGTACAGGGTCCTATGGCTACACCTTC
.	TRBJ1-5	TRBD1	TRBV28	CASSGQGAGNQPQHF	TGTGCCAGCAGTGGACAGGGGGCAGGCAATCAGCCCCAGCATTTT
.	TRBJ2-2	.	TRBV27	CASSFRTGELFF	TGTGCCAGCAGTTTTCGTACCGGGGAGCTGTTTTTT
.	TRBJ1-1	.	TRBV6-5	CASAGGRSNTEAFF	TGTGCCAGCGCCGGTGGGAGGAGCAACACTGAAGCTTTCTTT
few	TRBJ1-1	.	TRBV18	CASSPSIMNTEAFF	TGTGCCAGCTCACCGAGTATAATGAACACTGAAGCTTTCTTT
.	TRBJ2-6	.	TRBV7-9	CASRQKQVAGANVLTF	TGTGCCAGCAGACAAAAACAGGTTGCTGGGGCCAACGTCCTGACTTTC
.	TRBJ2-1	TRBD2	TRBV6-5	CASSYGTSGRHNEQFF	TGTGCCAGCAGCTACGGGACTAGCGGGAGGCACAATGAGCAGTTCTTC
.	TRBJ2-3	.	TRBV7-2	CASSLKLRTDTQYF	TGTGCCAGCAGCTTAAAACTCCGCACAGATACGCAGTATTTT
once	TRBJ2-7	TRBD2	TRBV18	CASSPPSRTRTYEQYF	TGTGCCAGCTCACCACCGTCGAGGACTAGGACCTACGAGCAGTACTTC